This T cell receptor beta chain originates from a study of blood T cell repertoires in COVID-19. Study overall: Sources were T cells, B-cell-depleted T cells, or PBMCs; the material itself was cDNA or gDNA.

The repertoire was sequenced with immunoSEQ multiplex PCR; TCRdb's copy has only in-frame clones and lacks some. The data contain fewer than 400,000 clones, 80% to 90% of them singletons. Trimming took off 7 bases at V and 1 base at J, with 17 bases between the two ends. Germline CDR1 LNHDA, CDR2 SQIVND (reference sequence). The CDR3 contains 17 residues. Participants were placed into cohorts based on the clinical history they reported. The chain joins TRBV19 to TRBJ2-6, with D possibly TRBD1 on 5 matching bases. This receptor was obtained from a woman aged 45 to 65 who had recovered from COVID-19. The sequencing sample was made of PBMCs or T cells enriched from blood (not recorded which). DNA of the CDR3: TGTGCCAGTACTAATCCCTATACAGGTTCTGGGGCCAACGTCCTGACTTTC. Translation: CASTNPYTGSGANVLTF.